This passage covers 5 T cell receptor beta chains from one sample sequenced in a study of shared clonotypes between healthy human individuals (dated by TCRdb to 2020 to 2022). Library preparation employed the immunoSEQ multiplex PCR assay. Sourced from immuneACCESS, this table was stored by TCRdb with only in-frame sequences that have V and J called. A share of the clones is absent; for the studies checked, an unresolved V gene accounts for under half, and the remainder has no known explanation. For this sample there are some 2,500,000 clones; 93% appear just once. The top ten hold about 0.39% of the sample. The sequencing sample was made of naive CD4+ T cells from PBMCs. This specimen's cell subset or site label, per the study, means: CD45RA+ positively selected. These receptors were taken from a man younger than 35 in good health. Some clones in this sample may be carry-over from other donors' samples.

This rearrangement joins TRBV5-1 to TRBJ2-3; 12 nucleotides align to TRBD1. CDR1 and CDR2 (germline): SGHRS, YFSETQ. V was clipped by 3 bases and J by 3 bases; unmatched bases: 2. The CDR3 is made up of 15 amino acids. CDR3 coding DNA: TGCGCCAGCAGCTGGGGACAGGGGGCAACAGATACGCAGTATTTT. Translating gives CASSWGQGATDTQYF.

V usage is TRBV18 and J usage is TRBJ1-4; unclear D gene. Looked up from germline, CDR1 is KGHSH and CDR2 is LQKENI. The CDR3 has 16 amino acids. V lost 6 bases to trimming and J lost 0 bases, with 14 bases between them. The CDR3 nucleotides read TGTGCCAGCTCCCGCTGGGCGGCTGCAACTAATGAAAAACTGTTTTTT. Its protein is CASSRWAAATNEKLFF.

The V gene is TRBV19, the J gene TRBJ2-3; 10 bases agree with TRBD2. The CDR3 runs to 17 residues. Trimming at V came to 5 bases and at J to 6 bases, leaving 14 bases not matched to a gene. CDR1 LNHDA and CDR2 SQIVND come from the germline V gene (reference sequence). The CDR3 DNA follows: TGTGCCAGTAGTGATGGTGGACTAGCGGCCAAGGCGGATACGCAGTATTTT. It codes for CASSDGGLAAKADTQYF. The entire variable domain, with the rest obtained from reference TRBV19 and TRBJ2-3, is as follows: DGGITQSPKYLFRKEGQNVTLSCEQNLNHDAMYWYRQDPGQGLRLIYYSQIVNDFQKGDIAEGYSVSREKKESFPLTVTSAQKNPTAFYLCASSDGGLAAKADTQYFGPGTRLTVL.

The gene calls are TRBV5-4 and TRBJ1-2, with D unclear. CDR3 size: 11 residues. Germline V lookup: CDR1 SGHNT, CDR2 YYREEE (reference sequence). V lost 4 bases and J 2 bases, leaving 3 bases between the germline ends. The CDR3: CASSANYGYTF. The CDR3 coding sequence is TGTGCCAGCAGCGCGAACTATGGCTACACCTTC.

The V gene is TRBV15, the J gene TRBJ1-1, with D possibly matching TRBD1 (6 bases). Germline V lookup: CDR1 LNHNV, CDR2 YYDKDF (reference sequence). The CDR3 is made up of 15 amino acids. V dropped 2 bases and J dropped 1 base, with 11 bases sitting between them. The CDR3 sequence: CATSRPEGGNTEAFF. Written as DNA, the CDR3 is TGTGCCACCAGCAGACCCGAGGGGGGGAACACTGAAGCTTTCTTT.